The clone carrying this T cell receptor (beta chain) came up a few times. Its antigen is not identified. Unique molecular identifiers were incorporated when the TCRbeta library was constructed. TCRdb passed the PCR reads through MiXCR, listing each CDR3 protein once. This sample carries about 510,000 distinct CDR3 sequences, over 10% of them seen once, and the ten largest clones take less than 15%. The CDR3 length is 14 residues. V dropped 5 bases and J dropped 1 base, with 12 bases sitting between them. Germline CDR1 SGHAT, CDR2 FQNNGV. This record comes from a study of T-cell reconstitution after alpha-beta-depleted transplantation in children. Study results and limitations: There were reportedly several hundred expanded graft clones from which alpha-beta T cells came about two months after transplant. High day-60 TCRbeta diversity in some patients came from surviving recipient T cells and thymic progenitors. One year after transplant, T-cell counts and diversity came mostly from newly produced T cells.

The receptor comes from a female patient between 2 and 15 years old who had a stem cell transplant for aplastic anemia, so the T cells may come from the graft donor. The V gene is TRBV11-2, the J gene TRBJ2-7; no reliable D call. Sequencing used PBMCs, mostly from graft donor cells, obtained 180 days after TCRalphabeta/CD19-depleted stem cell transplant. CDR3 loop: CASSAVYTSYEQYV. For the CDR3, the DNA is TGTGCCAGCAGCGCGGTGTACACTTCCTACGAGCAGTACGTC.